This T cell receptor beta chain is drawn from a study of blood T cell repertoires in COVID-19. On the study more broadly: PBMCs, B-cell-depleted T cells, or T cells were the source of the cDNA or gDNA that made up the material.

V lost 1 base and J 4 bases, leaving 8 bases between the germline ends. Germline CDR1 is SGHRS and CDR2 is YFSETQ. CDR3 length: 13 residues. TCRdb's table, derived via immunoSEQ multiplex PCR, lists solely in-frame clones and lacks some. This table holds 300,000 to 350,000 clones, about 90% found once. There are a few counts of this clone. This sample also contains other DNA sequences that code for the same CDR3. Sequencing was done on a sample of peripheral blood. The TCR sequence derives from a woman between 18 and 29 years old who had recovered from COVID-19. This chain uses TRBV5-1 with TRBJ1-2; D uncertain. CDR3 nucleotides: TGCGCCAGCAGCTTGAACCCGGGCTATGGCTACACCTTC. The encoded protein is CASSLNPGYGYTF.